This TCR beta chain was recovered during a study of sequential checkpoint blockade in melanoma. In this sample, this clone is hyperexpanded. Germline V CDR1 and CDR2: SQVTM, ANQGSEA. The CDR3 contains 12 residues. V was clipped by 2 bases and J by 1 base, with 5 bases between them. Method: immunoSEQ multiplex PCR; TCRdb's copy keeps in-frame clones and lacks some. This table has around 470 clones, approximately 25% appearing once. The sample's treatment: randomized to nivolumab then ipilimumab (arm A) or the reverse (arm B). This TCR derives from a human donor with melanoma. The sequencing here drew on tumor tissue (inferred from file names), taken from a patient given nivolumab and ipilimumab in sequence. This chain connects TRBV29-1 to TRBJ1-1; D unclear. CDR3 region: CSVEPGNTEAFF. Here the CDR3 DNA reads TGCAGCGTTGAACCAGGGAACACTGAAGCTTTCTTT.